This entry lists 20 T cell receptor beta chains sequenced from one sample in a study of breast tumors, draining lymph nodes, adjacent tissues. Breast cancer patients provided tissue from their axillary draining lymph nodes. TCRdb analysed the multiplex PCR reads with MiXCR anew, one entry per CDR3 protein. Of approximately 130,000 distinct CDR3 sequences detected, 21% appear once; the ten largest clones hold roughly 2%. Sequencing was done on a sample of axillary lymph node tissue. These receptors originate from a female donor with breast cancer. Some clones in this sample may be carry-over from other donors' samples.

This clonotype was found many times. The chain combines TRBV5-1 with TRBJ2-7, with D possibly being TRBD1 (7 bases). Germline V gene sequence: CDR1 SGHRS, CDR2 YFSETQ. V dropped 1 base and J dropped 0 bases, with 11 bases sitting between them. CDR3 size: 15 residues. The CDR3 DNA sequence: TGCGCCAGCAGCTTGTCAGGGGGGTTCTCCTACGAGCAGTACTTC. Amino acids: CASSLSGGFSYEQYF.

As regards this clonotype: A much bigger clone sits one base away, suggesting this may be a read error. V usage is TRBV20-1 and J usage is TRBJ2-1, with 7 bases that match TRBD2. This CDR3 contains 13 residues. Germline values: CDR1 DFQATT, CDR2 SNEGSKA (reference sequence). The CDR3 DNA sequence: TGCAGTGCGACCGGGACTACCCACAATGGGCAGTTCTTC. This encodes CSATGTTHNGQFF.

This clonotype occurred once. This clone may be a read error of a much larger clone one base away. The final CDR3 position lacks the conserved phenylalanine or tryptophan, pointing to a likely read error. This rearrangement joins TRBV5-1 to TRBJ2-1; TRBD2 agrees at 11 bases. The CDR3 sequence is 17 residues long. Per germline, CDR1 SGHRS and CDR2 YFSETQ. Trimming at V came to 5 bases and at J to 5 bases, leaving 12 bases not matched to a gene. CDR3 loop: CASSYHSGRAGNNEQFL. DNA of the CDR3: TGCGCCAGCAGTTACCATAGCGGGAGGGCCGGAAACAATGAGCAGTTCCTC.

This clonotype has ten or more counts. The chain joins TRBV6-5 to TRBJ2-7; D remains ambiguous. Per germline, CDR1 MNHEY and CDR2 SVGAGI. V lost 2 bases and J 5 bases, leaving 10 bases between the germline ends. The CDR3 totals 13 residues. The CDR3 is CASSYRYLDEQYF. CDR3 bases: TGTGCCAGCAGTTACAGATATTTGGACGAGCAGTACTTC.

Regarding this clonotype: Sequence at one end of the junction differs from germline and may be a read error. V usage is TRBV6-1 and J usage is TRBJ2-5; D is possibly TRBD2 (6 bases). In germline, CDR1 is MNHNS, CDR2 SASEGT. CDR3 length equals 12 residues. CDR3 residues: CASRGLEEAQYF. Written as DNA, the CDR3 is TGTGCCAGCAGGGGACTGGAAGAGGCCCAGTACTTC.

A note on this clonotype: This sequence may be a read error, since a much larger clone differs from it by one base. The chain is built from TRBV27 and TRBJ2-7; D possibly uses TRBD1 or TRBD2 (5 bases each). The CDR3 sequence is 13 residues long. The V gene lost 7 bases and the J gene lost 5 bases, with 15 bases spanning the gap. Germline CDR1 reads MNHEY; CDR2 reads SMNVEV (reference sequence). The CDR3 is CASNPLGRDEQYF. CDR3 coding DNA: TGTGCCAGCAACCCCCTGGGGCGGGACGAGCAGTACTTC.

This clonotype was seen a few times. The chain links TRBV28 to TRBJ1-5, with D unclear. Per germline, CDR1 MDHEN and CDR2 SYDVKM. The V end was cut by 2 bases, the J end by 5 bases, with 10 bases between. The CDR3 is made up of 14 amino acids. The CDR3 here is CASSLPMRDQPQHF. CDR3 in DNA: TGTGCCAGCAGTTTACCAATGCGGGATCAGCCCCAGCATTTT.

This clonotype was seen at least ten times. The chain uses TRBV7-2 and TRBJ1-5; 7 nucleotides align to TRBD1. The CDR3 covers 15 residues. Germline CDR1 reads SGHTA; CDR2 reads FQGNSA. J gave up 4 bases and V 1 base, and 4 bases lay outside the gene matches. The chain's CDR3 is CASSLGGTDNQPQHF. CDR3 in DNA: TGTGCCAGCAGCTTAGGTGGGACAGATAATCAGCCCCAGCATTTT. The complete variable domain, with remaining parts taken from reference TRBV7-2 and TRBJ1-5, reads GAGVSQSPSNKVTEKGKDVELRCDPISGHTALYWYRQSLGQGLEFLIYFQGNSAPDKSGLPSDRFSAERTGGSVSTLTIQRTQQEDSAVYLCASSLGGTDNQPQHFGDGTRLSIL.

A word on this clonotype: This clone may be a read error of a much larger clone one base away. V usage is TRBV10-3 and J usage is TRBJ2-3; 12 nucleotides match TRBD2. The CDR3 extends over 14 amino acids. After removal of 4 bases from V and 8 bases from J, the junction contained 4 bases not matched to a gene. Germline V gene data show CDR1 as ENHRY and CDR2 as SYGVKD. This chain's CDR3 is CAISGLAGDCTQYF. The CDR3 DNA is TGTGCCATCAGTGGACTAGCGGGAGACTGTACGCAGTATTTT.

On this clonotype: This may stem from a read error, because a much larger clone lies one nucleotide away. The gene calls are TRBV19 and TRBJ2-1; D is undetermined. CDR1 is LNHDA, CDR2 SQIVND, per germline (reference sequence). This CDR3 contains 11 residues. The CDR3 region has the DNA TGTGCCAGTAGTATACTGAATGAGCAGTCCTTC. It is translated as CASSILNEQSF.

This clonotype was recorded a few times. CDR3 DNA sequence: TGTGCCAGCAGCTTCCAGGGGAAAACTGAAGCTTTCTTT. It is translated as CASSFQGKTEAFF. The chain carries TRBV7-2 and TRBJ1-1; maybe TRBD1 (6 bases). Looked up from germline, CDR1 is SGHTA and CDR2 is FQGNSA. Trimming removed 3 bases from V and 5 bases from J, with 10 bases in between. The CDR3 is 13 residues long.

At least ten counts were recorded for this clonotype. V usage is TRBV14 and J usage is TRBJ2-3; D is perhaps TRBD1 (6 bases). CDR1 is SGHDN and CDR2 is FVKESK in the germline V gene. The V gene lost 4 bases and the J gene lost 3 bases, with 14 bases spanning the gap. The length of the CDR3 is 15 residues. The CDR3 protein is CASSRGQRPTDTQYF. The CDR3 DNA sequence: TGTGCCAGCAGCCGAGGACAGCGCCCTACAGATACGCAGTATTTT.

Details on this clonotype: A read error is possible here, since a much larger clone lies one base away. The chain couples TRBV19 to TRBJ2-1, with TRBD2 matching over 12 bases. Germline V gene sequence: CDR1 LNHDA, CDR2 SQIVND (reference sequence). V dropped 6 bases and J dropped 3; count of bases not matched to a gene: 21. The CDR3 loop spans 21 amino acids. The CDR3 protein is CASRTAPLAGGPTSCYNEQFF. CDR3 coding DNA: TGTGCCAGTAGAACAGCTCCTCTAGCGGGAGGGCCAACGAGCTGCTACAATGAGCAGTTCTTC.

At least ten counts were recorded for this clonotype. V gene TRBV27 combines with J gene TRBJ1-6; no firm D call. This CDR3 has 16 amino acids. V lost 7 bases to trimming and J lost 12 bases, with 25 bases between them. The germline gives CDR1 MNHEY, CDR2 SMNVEV (reference sequence). The chain's CDR3 is CASTSPGGARIEPLHF. CDR3 coding DNA: TGTGCCAGCACATCCCCCGGAGGAGCACGGATAGAACCCCTCCACTTT.

This clonotype was observed a few times. The chain uses TRBV16 and TRBJ2-7, with TRBD2 matching 15 bases. CDR3 size: 17 residues. V dropped 0 bases and J dropped 4; count of bases not matched to a gene: 4. From germline, CDR1 is KGHSY and CDR2 FQNENV. The CDR3 DNA is TGTGCCAGCAGCCAATCGGGGACTAGCGGGAGGCGGTACGAGCAGTACTTC. It encodes CASSQSGTSGRRYEQYF.

This clonotype has at least ten counts. CDR3 coding DNA: TGCAGTGCGATCCAGGGGGGGTACGAGCAGTACTTC. Translating it yields CSAIQGGYEQYF. This chain joins TRBV20-1 and TRBJ2-7; TRBD1 or TRBD2 may be the D gene (7 bases each). Deletions cut 6 bases from V and 4 bases from J, with 13 bases between. The germline V gene encodes CDR1 DFQATT and CDR2 SNEGSKA (reference sequence). The CDR3 consists of 12 residues.

The table lists this clonotype with many counts. CDR3 in amino acids: CASSLGTGIEQYF. CDR3 nucleotides: TGCGCCAGCAGCTTGGGGACAGGGATCGAGCAGTACTTC. The chain couples TRBV5-1 to TRBJ2-7; TRBD1 matches 8 bases. This CDR3 region has 13 residues. After removal of 0 bases from V and 6 bases from J, the junction contained 2 bases not matched to a gene. CDR1 is SGHRS and CDR2 is YFSETQ in the germline V gene.

V and J are TRBV9 and TRBJ1-4, with 9 bases lining up with TRBD1. CDR1 SGDLS and CDR2 YYNGEE come from the germline V gene. J was trimmed by 10 bases and V by 2 bases; bases with no gene match: 9. The CDR3 has 15 amino acids. CDR3 in amino acids: CASSVDGQGRGKLFF. Written as DNA, the CDR3 is TGTGCCAGCAGCGTGGATGGACAGGGGAGAGGAAAACTGTTTTTT.

This clonotype was seen many times. This chain joins TRBV20-1 and TRBJ2-7; the match to TRBD2 covers 7 bases. V lost 6 bases and J lost 2; bases outside the gene matches: 13. In germline, CDR1 is DFQATT, CDR2 SNEGSKA (reference sequence). The CDR3 extends over 15 amino acids. CDR3 in DNA: TGCAGTGCCCCCACATCGTCGGGGGGAACCTACGAGCAGTACTTC. This codes for CSAPTSSGGTYEQYF.

This clonotype was seen repeatedly, ten times or more. The CDR3 bases are TGTGCCAGCAGCGTAGAAAACTATGGCTACACCTTC. Translated, it gives CASSVENYGYTF. The chain uses TRBV9 and TRBJ1-2; D uncertain. Germline lookup yields CDR1 SGDLS and CDR2 YYNGEE. With 0 bases removed from V and 2 bases from J, the gap between germline ends came to 2 bases. The CDR3 extends over 12 amino acids. Full variable domain (outside the CDR3, taken from reference TRBV9 and TRBJ1-2): DSGVTQTPKHLITATGQRVTLRCSPRSGDLSVYWYQQSLDQGLQFLIQYYNGEERAKGNILERFSAQQFPDLHSELNLSSLELGDSALYFCASSVENYGYTFGSGTRLTVV.